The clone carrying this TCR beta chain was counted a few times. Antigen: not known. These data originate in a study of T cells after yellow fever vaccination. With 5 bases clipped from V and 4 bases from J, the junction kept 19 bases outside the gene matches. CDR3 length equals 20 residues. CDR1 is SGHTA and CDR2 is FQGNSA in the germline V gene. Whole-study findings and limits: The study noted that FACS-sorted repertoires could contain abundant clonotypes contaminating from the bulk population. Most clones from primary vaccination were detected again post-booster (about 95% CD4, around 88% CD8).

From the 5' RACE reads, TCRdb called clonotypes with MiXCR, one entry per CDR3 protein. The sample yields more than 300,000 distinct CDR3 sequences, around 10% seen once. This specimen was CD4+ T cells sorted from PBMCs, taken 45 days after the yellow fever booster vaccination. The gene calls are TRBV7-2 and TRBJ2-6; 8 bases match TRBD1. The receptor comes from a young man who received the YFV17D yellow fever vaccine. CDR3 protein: CASSPKITPGQADGANVLTF. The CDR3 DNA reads TGTGCCAGCAGCCCGAAAATCACTCCGGGACAGGCAGACGGGGCCAACGTCCTGACTTTC.